The 24 T cell receptor beta chains in this list originate from one sample, sequenced in a study of T-cell reconstitution after alpha-beta-depleted transplantation in children. Unique molecular identifiers were built into the TCRbeta library. TCRdb reprocessed the PCR reads with MiXCR, giving one entry per CDR3 protein. In the table there are 700,000 to 850,000 distinct CDR3 sequences, 15% to 20% of which are singletons. Material: PBMCs, mostly from graft donor cells, obtained 360 days after TCRalphabeta/CD19-depleted stem cell transplant. These receptors were obtained from a male patient aged 5 to 17 who had a stem cell transplant for acute lymphoblastic leukemia, so the T cells may come from the graft donor.

Concerning this clonotype itself: This clone may be a read error of a much larger clone one base away. The chain has TRBV4-1 and TRBJ2-1; D remains ambiguous. V lost 0 bases to trimming and J lost 2 bases, with 8 bases between them. From germline, CDR1 is MGHRA and CDR2 YSYEKL. The CDR3 contains 15 residues. The CDR3 loop is CASSQENVAYNEQFF. CDR3 DNA sequence: TGCGCCAGCAGCCAAGAGAACGTAGCCTACAATGAGCAGTTCTTC.

This clonotype turned up a few times. The chain uses TRBV10-3 and TRBJ1-2, with TRBD1 as a possible D gene (6 bases). The CDR3 has 13 amino acids. Germline CDR1 and CDR2: ENHRY and SYGVKD. Trimming removed 6 bases at V and 6 bases at J, with 14 bases between. The CDR3 bases are TGTGCCATCAGCCACAGGGCTATAAATGGCTACACCTTC. It specifies CAISHRAINGYTF.

The V gene is TRBV18, the J gene TRBJ2-1; the D gene is possibly TRBD2 (5 bases). The CDR3 is 13 residues long. The germline CDR1 and CDR2 sequences are KGHSH and LQKENI. The ends were cut back, 3 bases at V and 6 bases at J, with 9 bases in the middle. CDR3 sequence reads: CASSPSSSNEQFF. CDR3 coding DNA: TGTGCCAGCTCACCTTCTAGCAGCAATGAGCAGTTCTTC. The full variable domain, its missing parts supplied by reference TRBV18 and TRBJ2-1, is NAGVMQNPRHLVRRRGQEARLRCSPMKGHSHVYWYRQLPEEGLKFMVYLQKENIIDESGMPKERFSAEFPKEGPSILRIQQVVRGDSAAYFCASSPSSSNEQFFGPGTRLTVL.

J is TRBJ2-7 and V is TRBV6-1; 8 positions match TRBD1. This CDR3 contains 16 residues. Trimming removed 5 bases from V and 7 bases from J; junction bases left unmatched: 16. Germline CDR1 MNHNS, CDR2 SASEGT. For the CDR3, the DNA is TGTGCCAGCAGTCCGCCTATTGGGACAGGCCCCGGAGAGCAGTACTTC. Translating gives CASSPPIGTGPGEQYF.

This clonotype was seen a few times. The chain is built from TRBV24-1 and TRBJ2-7; 8 bases fit TRBD2. V was clipped by 6 bases and J by 3 bases; unmatched bases: 6. Germline V gene sequence: CDR1 KGHDR, CDR2 SFDVKD. The CDR3 is 14 residues long. In DNA, the CDR3 is TGTGCCACCAGTAAGGGACTAGGGGGCTACGAGCAGTACTTC. This sequence encodes CATSKGLGGYEQYF.

This clonotype has just one count. At one of its ends the junction is not consistent with the germline gene, which may arise from a read error. V and J are TRBV4-2 and TRBJ2-7; D remains unclear. This CDR3 is built from 13 residues. CDR1 and CDR2 (germline): LGHNA, YNFKEQ. This CDR3 is CASSQVNSHEQYF. Written as DNA, the CDR3 is TGTGCCAGCAGCCAAGTTAACTCCCACGAGCAGTACTTC.

V is TRBV11-2 and J is TRBJ2-5, with D possibly TRBD1 on 6 matching bases. The CDR3 covers 14 residues. Germline V lookup: CDR1 SGHAT, CDR2 FQNNGV. The ends were cut back, 4 bases at V and 6 bases at J, with 15 bases in the middle. The DNA for the CDR3 is TGTGCCAGCAGCTGGACGCAGGGGAAACAGACCCAGTACTTC. It codes for CASSWTQGKQTQYF.

This rearrangement joins TRBV29-1 to TRBJ2-7, with D possibly being TRBD2 (6 bases). CDR3 length: 14 residues. Germline lookup yields CDR1 SQVTM and CDR2 ANQGSEA. V was clipped by 4 bases and J by 5 bases, with 18 bases between them. CDR3 sequence: CSVARGGSDDEQYF. The CDR3 nucleotides are TGCAGCGTTGCCCGTGGGGGGAGTGACGACGAGCAGTACTTC.

Many counts were recorded for this clonotype. V usage is TRBV10-3 and J usage is TRBJ2-1; D might be TRBD2 (6 bases). This CDR3 spans 19 amino acids. Germline CDR1 ENHRY, CDR2 SYGVKD. V was cut by 3 bases and J by 4 bases, with 25 bases left in between. The CDR3 protein is CAISDPSARGRTTYNEQFF. The DNA for the CDR3 is TGTGCCATCAGTGACCCATCAGCGCGGGGACGGACGACTTACAATGAGCAGTTCTTC.

In DNA, the CDR3 is TGTGCTAGTGGTTTGACCGGGACTAGCGGGCTCACAGATACGCAGTATTTT. Its translation: CASGLTGTSGLTDTQYF. This chain joins TRBV12-5 and TRBJ2-3, with 12 bases aligning to TRBD2. This CDR3 has 17 residues. V shed 2 bases and J 2 bases; nucleotides not matched to a gene: 5. Germline V gene sequence: CDR1 LGHNT, CDR2 FRNRAP. Supplemented by reference TRBV12-5 and TRBJ2-3, the full variable domain reads DARVTQTPRHKVTEMGQEVTMRCQPILGHNTVFWYRQTMMQGLELLAYFRNRAPLDDSGMPKDRFSAEMPDATLATLKIQPSEPRDSAVYFCASGLTGTSGLTDTQYFGPGTRLTVL.

This clonotype has a count of ten or more. This chain links TRBV15 with TRBJ2-1; D uncertain. The germline V gene encodes CDR1 LNHNV and CDR2 YYDKDF (reference sequence). This CDR3 comprises 14 residues. Trimming stripped 7 bases from V and 0 bases from J, with 10 bases between. Here the CDR3 DNA reads TGTGCCACCACCCCGGAGAGCTCCTACAATGAGCAGTTCTTC. It yields the protein CATTPESSYNEQFF.

This clonotype was detected only a few times. V gene TRBV7-2 combines with J gene TRBJ1-5; the D is unclear. Germline V gene lookup returns CDR1 SGHTA and CDR2 FQGNSA. The CDR3 extends over 14 amino acids. Trimming shortened V by 4 bases and J by 0 bases, and 7 bases separated the two germline ends. The CDR3 here is CASSSYYSNQPQHF. CDR3 sequence (DNA): TGTGCCAGCAGCTCCTACTATAGCAATCAGCCCCAGCATTTT.

This clonotype has ten or more counts. The rearrangement links TRBV5-6 to TRBJ2-1; D not certain. With 0 bases removed from V and 9 bases from J, the gap between germline ends came to 7 bases. This CDR3 has 12 amino acids. Germline CDR1 is SGHDT and CDR2 is YYEEEE. DNA for the CDR3: TGTGCCAGCAGCTTGGTTAATGGTGAGCAGTTCTTC. Translated, it gives CASSLVNGEQFF.

The V call is TRBV7-3, the J call TRBJ2-3; D possibly matches TRBD1 or TRBD2 (5 bases each). Germline CDR1 is SGHTA and CDR2 is FQGTGA. V lost 0 bases and J 5 bases, leaving 12 bases between the germline ends. This CDR3 contains 15 residues. In nucleotides, the CDR3 is TGTGCCAGCAGCTTAACTCCAGGGAGTGGAGATACGCAGTATTTT. Its translation: CASSLTPGSGDTQYF.

There are a few counts of this clonotype. J is TRBJ2-1 and V is TRBV20-1; D is unclear. The CDR3 sequence is 15 residues long. CDR1 is DFQATT, CDR2 SNEGSKA, per germline (reference sequence). V lost 0 bases, J lost 0 bases, and 9 bases lay in between. The CDR3 sequence is CSARDRVRSYNEQFF. CDR3 in DNA: TGCAGTGCTAGAGATCGCGTGCGCTCCTACAATGAGCAGTTCTTC.

This chain uses TRBV12-3 or TRBV12-4 with TRBJ1-5; the D gene is possibly TRBD1 (6 bases). This CDR3 comprises 15 residues. V was trimmed by 2 bases and J by 0 bases, leaving 8 bases between them. Written as DNA, the CDR3 is TGTGCCAGCAGTTTAATGGGGGCTAGCAATCAGCCCCAGCATTTT. Its protein is CASSLMGASNQPQHF.

In its sample, this clonotype was seen a few times. This chain uses TRBV18 with TRBJ2-7; 8 bases are shared with TRBD1. The germline V gene encodes CDR1 KGHSH and CDR2 LQKENI. Losses at the gene ends were 5 bases for V and 6 bases for J; bases not matched to a gene: 15. CDR3 length equals 16 residues. CDR3 sequence: CASSTPRPGQVGEQYF. The DNA for the CDR3 is TGTGCCAGCTCAACGCCGCGACCGGGACAGGTTGGCGAGCAGTACTTC.

This clonotype was picked up one time. The rearrangement uses TRBV5-1 and TRBJ2-2, with 10 bases aligning to TRBD1. This CDR3 comprises 16 residues. Germline V gives CDR1 SGHRS, CDR2 YFSETQ. V was pared by 4 bases and J by 4 bases, with 7 bases of the junction left unmatched. In DNA, the CDR3 is TGCGCCAGCAGCCTCTGGACAGGGGGGACCACCGGGGAGCTGTTTTTT. Its protein product is CASSLWTGGTTGELFF.

V gene TRBV24-1 combines with J gene TRBJ2-3; D may match TRBD1 or TRBD2 (5 bases each). CDR1 and CDR2 (germline): KGHDR, SFDVKD. CDR3 length: 14 residues. The germline V and J ends were trimmed by 4 bases and 0 bases, with 7 bases remaining between them. The CDR3 region is CATSERDSTDTQYF. The CDR3 DNA reads TGTGCCACCAGTGAACGGGACAGCACAGATACGCAGTATTTT.

This clonotype was seen at least ten times. J is TRBJ1-2 and V is TRBV11-2; a weak D match, TRBD1 (5 bases). The CDR3 consists of 12 residues. The V gene lost 5 bases and the J gene lost 4 bases, with 8 bases spanning the gap. Germline V gene data show CDR1 as SGHAT and CDR2 as FQNNGV. CDR3 protein: CASSADSYGYTF. Written as DNA, the CDR3 is TGTGCCAGCAGCGCAGACAGCTATGGCTACACCTTC.

The chain employs TRBV20-1 and TRBJ1-5, with 8 bases that match TRBD1. This CDR3 comprises 15 residues. From germline, CDR1 is DFQATT and CDR2 SNEGSKA (reference sequence). The V segment lost 6 bases and the J segment 0 bases; nucleotides outside the gene matches: 7. CDR3 sequence: CSARTGLYSNQPQHF. CDR3 coding DNA: TGCAGTGCAAGGACAGGGCTATATAGCAATCAGCCCCAGCATTTT.

This clonotype was picked up a small number of times. The chain is built from TRBV5-1 and TRBJ1-3; 7 bases map to TRBD1. The length of the CDR3 is 16 residues. Germline CDR1 reads SGHRS; CDR2 reads YFSETQ. V dropped 2 bases and J dropped 4; count of bases not matched to a gene: 9. CDR3 nucleotide sequence: TGCGCCAGCAGCTTAGGACAGGTTTCCCGCGGAAACACCATATATTTT. Translated, it gives CASSLGQVSRGNTIYF.

This clonotype was found a few times. The rearrangement uses TRBV7-9 and TRBJ1-1, with 11 bases matching TRBD1. The germline gives CDR1 SEHNR, CDR2 FQNEAQ (reference sequence). The CDR3 runs to 15 residues. J was trimmed by 10 bases and V by 8 bases; bases with no gene match: 15. Here the CDR3 reads CASSSPAGQGGRAFF. The CDR3 nucleotides are TGTGCCAGCTCCTCTCCGGCGGGACAGGGGGGGCGAGCTTTCTTT.

This clonotype was detected only a few times. The V gene is TRBV19, the J gene TRBJ1-5; no clear D. V was clipped by 3 bases and J by 5 bases, with 5 bases between them. The germline CDR1 and CDR2 sequences are LNHDA and SQIVND (reference sequence). This CDR3 is built from 12 residues. This chain's CDR3 is CASSINDQPQHF. CDR3 nucleotide sequence: TGTGCCAGTAGTATTAATGATCAGCCCCAGCATTTT.